The following is a T cell receptor (beta chain) sequence with its context. Sequencing used immunoSEQ multiplex PCR; TCRdb keeps in-frame clones, though not all of them. The sample includes roughly 50,000 clones, around 80% of them seen just once. This sample stems from a study of OX40 agonist ivuxolimab in advanced cancers. The sequence derives from an adult with an advanced solid tumor such as melanoma, head and neck, liver or kidney cancer. Source: CD4+ or CD8+ T cells sorted from blood, taken in a trial of the OX40 agonist ivuxolimab.

CDR3 amino acids: CAWGQGSTGNTIYF. The CDR3 DNA is TGTGCCTGGGGACAGGGATCGACTGGAAACACCATATATTTT. V and J are TRBV30 and TRBJ1-3; 8 bases are a match to TRBD1. Trimming removed 5 bases from V and 2 bases from J; junction bases left unmatched: 5. Germline V gene lookup returns CDR1 GTSNPN and CDR2 SVGIG (reference sequence). This CDR3 is built from 14 residues.